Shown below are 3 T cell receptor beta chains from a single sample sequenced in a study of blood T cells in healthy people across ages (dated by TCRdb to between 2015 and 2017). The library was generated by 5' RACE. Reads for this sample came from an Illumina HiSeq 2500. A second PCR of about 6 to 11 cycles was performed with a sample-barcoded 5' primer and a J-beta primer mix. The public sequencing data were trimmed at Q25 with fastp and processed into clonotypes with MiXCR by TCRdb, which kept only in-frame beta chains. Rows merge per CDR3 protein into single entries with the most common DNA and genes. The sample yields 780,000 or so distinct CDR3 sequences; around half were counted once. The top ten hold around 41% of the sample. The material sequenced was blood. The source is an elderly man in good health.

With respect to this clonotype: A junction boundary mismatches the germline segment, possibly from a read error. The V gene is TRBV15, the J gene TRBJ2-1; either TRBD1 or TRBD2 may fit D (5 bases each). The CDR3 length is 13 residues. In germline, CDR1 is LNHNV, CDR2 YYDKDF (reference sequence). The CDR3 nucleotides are TGTGCCACGAGGGAAGGGACCTACAGTGAGCAGTTCTTC. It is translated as CATREGTYSEQFF.

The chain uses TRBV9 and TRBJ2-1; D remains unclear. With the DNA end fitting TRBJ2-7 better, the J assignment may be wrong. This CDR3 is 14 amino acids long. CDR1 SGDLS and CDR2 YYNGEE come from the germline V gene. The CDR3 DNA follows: TGTGCCAGCAGCGTGTTGGGCAGCTACAATGAGCAGTACTTC. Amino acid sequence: CASSVLGSYNEQYF.

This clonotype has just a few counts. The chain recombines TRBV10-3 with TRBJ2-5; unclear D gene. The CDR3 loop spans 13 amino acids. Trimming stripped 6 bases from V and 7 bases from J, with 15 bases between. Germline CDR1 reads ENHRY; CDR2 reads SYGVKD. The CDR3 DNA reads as TGTGCCATCAGGGACCAGGTCCGGTTGACCCAGTACTTC. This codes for CAIRDQVRLTQYF.